Each of the 30 T cell receptor beta chains below was sequenced from the same sample in a study of radiation and T cells in renal cell carcinoma. The assay was immunoSEQ multiplex PCR, and TCRdb's table has in-frame clones only and misses some. The sample consists of about 20,000 clones, approximately 62% of them appearing once. Indicated treatment: 15 Gy SBRT to primary tumor, nephrectomy 4 weeks later. This specimen consisted of tumor tissue, obtained from a patient whose treatment included radiotherapy and nephrectomy. The receptors stem from a woman in her seventies with renal cell carcinoma.

The rearrangement links TRBV4-3 to TRBJ2-7; a possible D gene is TRBD1 (5 bases). With 0 bases removed from V and 6 bases from J, the gap between germline ends came to 6 bases. Germline CDR1 reads LGHNA; CDR2 reads YSLEER. CDR3 length equals 12 residues. CDR3 in DNA: TGCGCCAGCAGCCAAGAAGGGGTCGAGCAGTACTTC. Its translation is CASSQEGVEQYF.

This clone has just a few counts. The V call is TRBV9, the J call TRBJ1-4, with TRBD1 matching 8 bases. Germline values: CDR1 SGDLS, CDR2 YYNGEE. This CDR3 is 15 amino acids long. V lost 3 bases and J lost 8; bases outside the gene matches: 9. The CDR3 DNA reads as TGTGCCAGCAGCGGCCTCGGACAGGGTCAGGAAAAACTGTTTTTT. Translated: CASSGLGQGQEKLFF.

The chain is built from TRBV6-1 and TRBJ1-6; D perhaps matches TRBD1 (6 bases). The CDR3 is made up of 15 amino acids. CDR1 and CDR2 from the germline V gene are MNHNS and SASEGT. Trimming removed 1 base at V and 7 bases at J, with 11 bases between. The CDR3 is CASSEGGQPNSPLHF. CDR3 nucleotide sequence: TGTGCCAGCAGTGAAGGAGGACAGCCCAATTCACCCCTCCACTTT.

This clone was picked up one time. The V gene is TRBV9, the J gene TRBJ2-5; 9 nucleotides align to TRBD2. The germline V gene has CDR1 SGDLS and CDR2 YYNGEE. The CDR3 is made up of 13 amino acids. The junction had 4 bases not matched to a gene; V was cut back by 3 bases and J by 7 bases. The chain's CDR3 is CASSASGGSTQYF. In DNA form, the CDR3 reads TGTGCCAGCAGCGCAAGCGGGGGGTCGACCCAGTACTTC.

In this sample, this clone turned up once. The chain combines TRBV6-6 with TRBJ1-1; 9 bases align to TRBD1. The junction had 3 bases not matched to a gene; V was cut back by 2 bases and J by 2 bases. Per germline, CDR1 MNHNY and CDR2 SVGAGI (reference sequence). This CDR3 has 15 residues. The CDR3 loop is CASSYLQGANTEAFF. The CDR3 region has the DNA TGTGCCAGCAGTTACCTACAGGGGGCTAACACTGAAGCTTTCTTT.

The CDR3: CATSRDLSGQVYEQYF. For the CDR3, the DNA is TGTGCCACCAGCAGAGATTTATCGGGACAGGTCTACGAGCAGTACTTC. V gene TRBV15 combines with J gene TRBJ2-7; 8 nucleotides align to TRBD1. The CDR3 runs to 16 residues. V was pared by 0 bases and J by 3 bases, with 7 bases of the junction left unmatched. In germline, CDR1 is LNHNV, CDR2 YYDKDF (reference sequence).

This chain joins TRBV27 and TRBJ2-1; tentatively, D is TRBD2 (7 bases). This CDR3 comprises 17 residues. The V gene lost 2 bases and the J gene lost 4 bases, with 18 bases spanning the gap. The germline V gene has CDR1 MNHEY and CDR2 SMNVEV (reference sequence). CDR3 sequence: CASSLESGRGPYNEQFF. The CDR3 coding sequence is TGTGCCAGCAGTTTAGAGTCGGGGCGGGGGCCGTACAATGAGCAGTTCTTC.

The chain carries TRBV14 and TRBJ1-4; 8 nucleotides agree with TRBD1. The J segment lost 7 bases and the V segment lost 1 base, leaving 5 bases of the junction unmatched. The CDR3 has 15 amino acids. Germline assignment: CDR1 SGHDN and CDR2 FVKESK. CDR3 amino acids: CASSQAQGAGEKLFF. The CDR3 nucleotides read TGTGCCAGCAGCCAAGCCCAGGGGGCGGGTGAAAAACTGTTTTTT.

This clone was recorded a few times. V is TRBV6-1 and J is TRBJ1-3; D is uncertain. Per germline, CDR1 MNHNS and CDR2 SASEGT. V shed 7 bases and J shed 2 bases, with 3 bases lying between them. CDR3 size: 11 residues. The CDR3 region has the DNA TGTGCCAGCAAGACTGGAAACACCATATATTTT. Protein sequence: CASKTGNTIYF.

The rearrangement uses TRBV6-9 and TRBJ1-1, with D possibly TRBD1 on 5 matching bases. This CDR3 has 14 amino acids. Germline CDR1 reads MNHGY; CDR2 reads SVAAGI. Trimming removed 7 bases from V and 1 base from J, with 13 bases in between. This chain's CDR3 is CASKVGASNTEAFF. CDR3 sequence (DNA): TGTGCCAGCAAAGTTGGGGCGTCGAACACTGAAGCTTTCTTT.

The V call is TRBV5-1, the J call TRBJ2-1, with TRBD1 matching over 7 bases. Per the germline V gene, CDR1 is SGHRS and CDR2 is YFSETQ. CDR3 length: 15 residues. With 5 bases clipped from V and 4 bases from J, the junction kept 9 bases outside the gene matches. The CDR3 reads CASSSSRDSYNEQFF. CDR3 bases: TGCGCCAGCAGTTCGTCCCGGGACAGTTACAATGAGCAGTTCTTC. The full variable domain, its missing parts supplied by reference TRBV5-1 and TRBJ2-1, is KAGVTQTPRYLIKTRGQQVTLSCSPISGHRSVSWYQQTPGQGLQFLFEYFSETQRNKGNFPGRFSGRQFSNSRSEMNVSTLELGDSALYLCASSSSRDSYNEQFFGPGTRLTVL.

V and J are TRBV11-2 and TRBJ2-6; tentatively, D is TRBD1 (6 bases). The germline V and J ends were trimmed by 5 bases and 0 bases, with 17 bases remaining between them. The CDR3 spans 18 residues. The germline V gene encodes CDR1 SGHAT and CDR2 FQNNGV. The CDR3, as DNA: TGTGCCAGCAGCCCGCTTGGACAGATTTTCTCTGGGGCCAACGTCCTGACTTTC. It encodes CASSPLGQIFSGANVLTF. The variable domain in full, with the rest retrieved from reference TRBV11-2 and TRBJ2-6, is EAGVAQSPRYKIIEKRQSVAFWCNPISGHATLYWYQQILGQGPKLLIQFQNNGVVDDSQLPKDRFSAERLKGVDSTLKIQPAKLEDSAVYLCASSPLGQIFSGANVLTFGAGSRLTVL.

This clone was seen a few times. The same CDR3 also results from other DNA sequences found in this sample. V is TRBV29-1 and J is TRBJ1-1; TRBD1 aligns across 7 bases. The CDR3 is 13 amino acids. Trimming cost V 6 bases and J 2 bases; bases outside gene matches: 6. Germline CDR1 reads SQVTM; CDR2 reads ANQGSEA. This CDR3 is CSVMDRKNTEAFF. As DNA, the CDR3 is TGCAGCGTGATGGACAGGAAAAACACTGAAGCTTTCTTT. Supplemented by reference TRBV29-1 and TRBJ1-1, the full variable domain reads SAVISQKPSRDICQRGTSLTIQCQVDSQVTMMFWYRQQPGQSLTLIATANQGSEATYESGFVIDKFPISRPNLTFSTLTVSNMSPEDSSIYLCSVMDRKNTEAFFGQGTRLTVV.

The V call is TRBV4-3, the J call TRBJ2-5, with 12 bases identical to TRBD1. Germline V lookup: CDR1 LGHNA, CDR2 YSLEER. There are 16 residues in the CDR3. V shed 4 bases and J 5 bases; nucleotides not matched to a gene: 8. As DNA, the CDR3 is TGCGCCAGCAGCCCATCGAGGGACAGGGGGCATGAGACCCAGTACTTC. It codes for CASSPSRDRGHETQYF.

V gene TRBV4-1 combines with J gene TRBJ1-1; 7 bases line up with TRBD1. The trim removed 1 base at V and 4 bases at J, leaving 18 bases unmatched. The CDR3 is 19 residues long. Per germline, CDR1 MGHRA and CDR2 YSYEKL. CDR3: CASSQVGGPRQGKGTEAFF. CDR3 coding DNA: TGCGCCAGCAGCCAAGTAGGGGGTCCCAGACAGGGAAAGGGCACTGAAGCTTTCTTT.

This clone appeared a few times. This chain uses TRBV7-2 with TRBJ1-4; no firm D call. The CDR3 consists of 14 residues. Trimming removed 3 bases at V and 6 bases at J, with 11 bases between. From germline, CDR1 is SGHTA and CDR2 FQGNSA. For the CDR3, the DNA is TGTGCCAGCAGCTTGGGCGCGGTGGATGAAAAACTGTTTTTT. Translated, it gives CASSLGAVDEKLFF.

The V call is TRBV7-2, the J call TRBJ2-5, with TRBD1 as a possible D gene (5 bases). The germline V gene encodes CDR1 SGHTA and CDR2 FQGNSA. The germline V and J ends were trimmed by 1 base and 5 bases, with 17 bases remaining between them. The CDR3 runs 16 residues. In DNA form, the CDR3 reads TGTGCCAGCAGCTTAGTGGCAGGGAATAGGGCGGAGACCCAGTACTTC. Translated: CASSLVAGNRAETQYF. The variable domain in full, completed from reference TRBV7-2 and TRBJ2-5, reads GAGVSQSPSNKVTEKGKDVELRCDPISGHTALYWYRQSLGQGLEFLIYFQGNSAPDKSGLPSDRFSAERTGGSVSTLTIQRTQQEDSAVYLCASSLVAGNRAETQYFGPGTRLLVL.

Concerning this clone: At one end, the junction sequence differs from germline, possibly due to a read error. The chain has TRBV30 and TRBJ1-2; D is possibly TRBD1 (5 bases). CDR1 is GTSNPN and CDR2 is SVGIG in the germline V gene (reference sequence). There are 16 residues in the CDR3. The CDR3 DNA reads TGTGCCTGGAATGTCATACGGACACCGCTGGACTATCGCTACACCTTC. It codes for CAWNVIRTPLDYRYTF.

The V call is TRBV19, the J call TRBJ1-2; D possibly corresponds to TRBD1 (6 bases). Per germline, CDR1 LNHDA and CDR2 SQIVND (reference sequence). The length of the CDR3 is 16 residues. With 0 bases removed from V and 4 bases from J, the gap between germline ends came to 15 bases. CDR3: CASSIDHLQGLYGYTF. The DNA for the CDR3 is TGTGCCAGTAGTATAGATCACCTACAGGGACTCTATGGCTACACCTTC.

This sequence joins TRBV4-2 and TRBJ1-6; TRBD1 aligns across 10 bases. Per the germline V gene, CDR1 is LGHNA and CDR2 is YNFKEQ. V gave up 2 bases and J gave up 8 bases; unmatched junction bases: 6. This CDR3 contains 16 residues. The CDR3 loop reads CASSQRQGAIHSPLHF. CDR3 bases: TGTGCCAGCAGCCAAAGACAGGGGGCTATTCATTCACCCCTCCACTTT.

A few counts support this clone. The chain couples TRBV7-8 to TRBJ1-5, with D uncertain. Germline CDR1 and CDR2: SGHVS and FQNEAQ. The CDR3 length is 15 residues. V lost 4 bases and J lost 3, with 13 bases in between. The CDR3 bases are TGTGCCAGCAGCTCGGCCAGGCTCCCCAATCAGCCCCAGCATTTT. It yields the protein CASSSARLPNQPQHF.

This clone was found once. This chain connects TRBV9 to TRBJ1-1; D gene ambiguous. Germline V gene lookup returns CDR1 SGDLS and CDR2 YYNGEE. V was clipped by 0 bases and J by 6 bases, with 12 bases between them. CDR3 length: 14 residues. The CDR3 spells CASSVGLLNAEAFF. The DNA for the CDR3 is TGTGCCAGCAGCGTAGGTCTCCTAAACGCTGAAGCTTTCTTT.

The chain recombines TRBV15 with TRBJ2-4, with 9 bases aligning to TRBD1. The CDR3 is 20 residues long. Looked up from germline, CDR1 is LNHNV and CDR2 is YYDKDF (reference sequence). Trimming at V came to 2 bases and at J to 0 bases, leaving 14 bases not matched to a gene. CDR3 protein: CATSRRQGGGRSLAKNIQYF. DNA of the CDR3: TGTGCCACCAGCAGACGACAGGGGGGCGGAAGGTCCCTAGCCAAAAACATTCAGTACTTC.

The rearrangement links TRBV15 to TRBJ2-1; D might be TRBD1 or TRBD2, each matching 5 bases. The V gene lost 0 bases and the J gene lost 5 bases, with 8 bases spanning the gap. CDR1 and CDR2 from the germline V gene are LNHNV and YYDKDF (reference sequence). The CDR3 runs to 14 residues. The CDR3 DNA sequence: TGTGCCACCAGCAGAGATGGGGGTAACAATGAGCAGTTCTTC. Its protein product is CATSRDGGNNEQFF.

In its sample, this clone is medium-sized (0.01 to 0.1%). The chain recombines TRBV19 with TRBJ1-2; no clear D gene. The CDR3 is 11 residues long. The ends were cut back, 10 bases at V and 8 bases at J, with 14 bases in the middle. The germline V gene encodes CDR1 LNHDA and CDR2 SQIVND (reference sequence). The CDR3 spells CATANRGGYTF. In DNA, the CDR3 is TGTGCCACCGCGAATCGAGGGGGCTACACCTTC.

The chain has TRBV7-2 and TRBJ1-5, with TRBD1 matching 8 bases. Germline V gene lookup returns CDR1 SGHTA and CDR2 FQGNSA. V was pared by 1 base and J by 3 bases, with 2 bases of the junction left unmatched. This CDR3 comprises 15 residues. The CDR3 reads CASSLVTGDNQPQHF. The CDR3 DNA reads TGTGCCAGCAGCTTAGTGACAGGGGACAATCAGCCCCAGCATTTT.

The chain uses TRBV5-4 and TRBJ1-1; 9 bases match TRBD1. V shed 4 bases, J shed 2 bases, and the junction held 6 bases outside the gene matches. This CDR3 is 15 amino acids long. Germline CDR1 SGHNT, CDR2 YYREEE (reference sequence). CDR3 nucleotides: TGTGCCAGCAGCCCGGGACAGGGTGGTAACACTGAAGCTTTCTTT. Translated: CASSPGQGGNTEAFF.

This chain connects TRBV30 to TRBJ1-4; 9 bases agree with TRBD1. V was clipped by 6 bases and J by 5 bases; unmatched bases: 7. Per germline, CDR1 GTSNPN and CDR2 SVGIG (reference sequence). The CDR3 has 14 amino acids. The chain's CDR3 is CACAKGTGNEKLFF. CDR3 nucleotide sequence: TGTGCCTGTGCCAAGGGGACAGGGAATGAAAAACTGTTTTTT.

V gene TRBV7-9 combines with J gene TRBJ2-7; 7 nucleotides line up with TRBD2. V gave up 4 bases and J gave up 2 bases; unmatched junction bases: 5. The CDR3 has 14 amino acids. The germline CDR1 and CDR2 sequences are SEHNR and FQNEAQ (reference sequence). The CDR3 sequence: CASSWGGDPYEQYF. The CDR3 coding sequence is TGTGCCAGCAGCTGGGGGGGGGACCCCTACGAGCAGTACTTC.

The chain employs TRBV19 and TRBJ1-4; the D is unclear. The V end lost 3 bases, the J end lost 2 bases, and 10 bases lay between the germline ends. The CDR3 runs to 15 residues. Per germline, CDR1 LNHDA and CDR2 SQIVND (reference sequence). The CDR3 sequence: CASSIGVATNEKLFF. The CDR3, as DNA: TGTGCCAGTAGTATCGGGGTCGCGACTAATGAAAAACTGTTTTTT. The full variable domain, completed using reference TRBV19 and TRBJ1-4, is DGGITQSPKYLFRKEGQNVTLSCEQNLNHDAMYWYRQDPGQGLRLIYYSQIVNDFQKGDIAEGYSVSREKKESFPLTVTSAQKNPTAFYLCASSIGVATNEKLFFGSGTQLSVL.